Listed here are 15 T cell receptor beta chains from one sample, sequenced in a study of T-cell memory formation after mild COVID-19. Via MiXCR, TCRdb re-called the 5' RACE reads, giving one row per CDR3 protein. The sample lists under 550,000 distinct CDR3 sequences, 15% to 20% seen once, with around 12% in the top ten. Sequenced: PBMCs or a T cell subset sorted from them (not recorded which). All receptors come from an adult woman who had mild COVID-19 (a few samples of this study predate the infection). Cell type and time point are not known.

This clonotype was found a few times. V is TRBV9 and J is TRBJ1-2; unclear D gene. Germline CDR1 and CDR2: SGDLS and YYNGEE. CDR3 length: 13 residues. V was pared by 2 bases and J by 3 bases, with 8 bases between. The CDR3 spells CASSVEGDYGYTF. CDR3 DNA: TGTGCCAGCAGCGTTGAGGGAGACTATGGCTACACCTTC.

The chain employs TRBV5-1 and TRBJ2-1, with D unresolved. The CDR3 is made up of 12 amino acids. The V gene lost 3 bases and the J gene lost 6 bases, with 7 bases spanning the gap. Per the germline V gene, CDR1 is SGHRS and CDR2 is YFSETQ. The CDR3 region is CASSSTTNEQFF. The CDR3 region has the DNA TGCGCCAGCAGCTCCACCACCAATGAGCAGTTCTTC.

This clonotype was counted only a few times. The rearrangement joins TRBV12-3 or TRBV12-4 to TRBJ1-2; possibly TRBD1 for D (5 bases). V was pared by 0 bases and J by 6 bases, with 8 bases between. The CDR3 sequence is 13 residues long. The chain's CDR3 is CASSLAGVHGYTF. CDR3 bases: TGTGCCAGCAGTTTAGCAGGGGTCCATGGCTACACCTTC.

The V and J genes are TRBV4-3 and TRBJ2-7; D is ambiguous. CDR1 is LGHNA and CDR2 is YSLEER in the germline V gene. The CDR3 runs to 15 residues. The ends were cut back, 4 bases at V and 1 base at J, with 14 bases in the middle. The CDR3 DNA sequence: TGCGCCAGCAGCCTCTCCCGAATGGCTTCCTACGAGCAGTACTTC. Amino acid sequence: CASSLSRMASYEQYF.

The chain is built from TRBV5-1 and TRBJ2-3, with D perhaps matching TRBD1 (6 bases). The CDR3 loop spans 14 amino acids. Trimming took off 4 bases at V and 2 bases at J, with 11 bases between the two ends. Looked up from germline, CDR1 is SGHRS and CDR2 is YFSETQ. The CDR3 loop is CASSRTGNTDTQYF. The DNA for the CDR3 is TGCGCCAGCAGCCGTACAGGGAACACAGATACGCAGTATTTT.

This clonotype was detected only a few times. The rearrangement uses TRBV29-1 and TRBJ2-5, with 7 bases aligning to TRBD2. The CDR3 loop spans 16 amino acids. Germline trimming cut 1 base from V and 5 bases from J; bases unmatched to any gene: 13. Germline V gene data show CDR1 as SQVTM and CDR2 as ANQGSEA. CDR3 loop: CSVEGWEGQRIETQYF. The CDR3 DNA sequence: TGCAGCGTTGAAGGGTGGGAGGGCCAGAGGATTGAGACCCAGTACTTC.

V is TRBV7-6 and J is TRBJ2-7; 10 nucleotides line up with TRBD1. V trimming: 4 bases; J trimming: 2 bases; junction bases outside the gene matches: 8. The CDR3 loop spans 16 amino acids. CDR1 and CDR2 (germline): SGHVS, FNYEAQ. The CDR3 DNA reads TGTGCCAGCAGCTCGGGGCCCGGGACAGGGGCCTACGAGCAGTACTTC. It translates to CASSSGPGTGAYEQYF.

This clonotype was counted between two and nine times. This chain joins TRBV20-1 and TRBJ2-1; perhaps D is TRBD1 or TRBD2 (6 bases each). CDR3 length: 15 amino acids. The V gene's germline CDR1 is DFQATT and CDR2 SNEGSKA (reference sequence). Trimming stripped 3 bases from V and 4 bases from J, with 16 bases between. The CDR3 reads CSASLMGGSYNEQFF. CDR3 nucleotide sequence: TGCAGTGCTAGCCTAATGGGGGGCTCTTACAATGAGCAGTTCTTC.

This clonotype was recorded a few times. The gene calls are TRBV9 and TRBJ1-1, with 8 bases aligning to TRBD1. Trimming at V came to 3 bases and at J to 5 bases, leaving 9 bases not matched to a gene. Germline assignment: CDR1 SGDLS and CDR2 YYNGEE. The length of the CDR3 is 15 residues. CDR3 residues: CASSEQSGGWTEAFF. The CDR3 DNA follows: TGTGCCAGCAGCGAGCAATCAGGGGGCTGGACTGAAGCTTTCTTT.

The rearrangement uses TRBV7-3 and TRBJ1-6; D gene uncertain. This CDR3 region has 15 residues. V lost 4 bases and J lost 8, with 15 bases in between. Germline CDR1 is SGHTA and CDR2 is FQGTGA. The CDR3 DNA sequence: TGTGCCAGCAGCTCCGTCGCTGGTGGGGATTCACCCCTCCACTTT. Its translation: CASSSVAGGDSPLHF.

The CDR3 sequence: CASSRGGGLYNEQFF. CDR3 DNA sequence: TGTGCCAGCAGCCGAGGCGGGGGGCTATACAATGAGCAGTTCTTC. The chain joins TRBV5-5 to TRBJ2-1, with TRBD2 matching over 8 bases. V gave up 4 bases and J gave up 4 bases; unmatched junction bases: 7. This CDR3 has 15 residues. Germline V gene sequence: CDR1 SGHKS, CDR2 YYEKEE (reference sequence).

V and J are TRBV12-3 or TRBV12-4 and TRBJ1-3, with 10 bases fitting TRBD1. Trimming took 4 bases from V and 5 from J; bases not matched to a gene: 5. This CDR3 region has 15 residues. CDR3 DNA sequence: TGTGCCAGCAGTTCCAGGACAGGGGGAAGAAACACCATATATTTT. Residues: CASSSRTGGRNTIYF.

The V gene is TRBV24-1, the J gene TRBJ2-1; 9 bases fit TRBD1. Trimming at V came to 4 bases and at J to 8 bases, leaving 8 bases not matched to a gene. The CDR3 runs 15 residues. Germline V gives CDR1 KGHDR, CDR2 SFDVKD. CDR3 protein: CATSDPGTGRDEQFF. The CDR3 DNA follows: TGTGCCACCAGTGACCCCGGGACAGGGAGGGATGAGCAGTTCTTC.

This clonotype was counted only a few times. The chain carries TRBV29-1 and TRBJ2-2; TRBD1 or TRBD2 may be the D gene (6 bases each). Germline V gene lookup returns CDR1 SQVTM and CDR2 ANQGSEA. The V end lost 7 bases, the J end lost 3 bases, and 15 bases lay between the germline ends. The CDR3 totals 14 residues. CDR3 protein: CSAGGTRDTGELFF. In nucleotides, the CDR3 is TGCAGCGCTGGGGGGACAAGAGACACCGGGGAGCTGTTTTTT.

This clonotype came up a few times. The V gene is TRBV6-6, the J gene TRBJ2-7; 11 bases line up with TRBD1. The length of the CDR3 is 15 residues. Trimming removed 2 bases from V and 3 bases from J; junction bases left unmatched: 3. CDR1 MNHNY and CDR2 SVGAGI come from the germline V gene (reference sequence). CDR3 in amino acids: CASSYGQGANYEQYF. In nucleotides, the CDR3 is TGTGCCAGCAGTTACGGACAGGGGGCTAACTACGAGCAGTACTTC.